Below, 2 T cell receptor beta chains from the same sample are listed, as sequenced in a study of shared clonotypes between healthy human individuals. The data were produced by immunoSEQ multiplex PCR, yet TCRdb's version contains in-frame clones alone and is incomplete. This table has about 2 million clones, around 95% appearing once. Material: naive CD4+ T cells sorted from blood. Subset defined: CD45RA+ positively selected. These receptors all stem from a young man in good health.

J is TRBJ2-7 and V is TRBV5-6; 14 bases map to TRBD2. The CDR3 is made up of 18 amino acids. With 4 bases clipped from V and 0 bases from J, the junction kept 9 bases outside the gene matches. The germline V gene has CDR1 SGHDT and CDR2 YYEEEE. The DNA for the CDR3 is TGTGCCAGCAGCCCCTGGACTAGCGGGAGGCTTAGCTCCTACGAGCAGTACTTC. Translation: CASSPWTSGRLSSYEQYF.

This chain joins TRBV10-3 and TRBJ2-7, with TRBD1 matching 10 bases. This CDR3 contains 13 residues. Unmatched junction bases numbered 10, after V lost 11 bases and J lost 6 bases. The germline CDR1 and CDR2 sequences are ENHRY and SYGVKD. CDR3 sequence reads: CAQGQGSTGEQYF. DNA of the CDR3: TGTGCCCAGGGACAGGGGTCGACCGGCGAGCAGTACTTC.